These T cell receptor beta chains were read from a single sample in a study of cytomegalovirus exposure and HLA in healthy donors. Generated by immunoSEQ multiplex PCR, the TCRdb table keeps only in-frame clones and is missing some. The sample shows some 86,000 clones, around 71% of them seen only once. Sequenced input: PBMCs. The receptor source for this set is a man between 25 and 39 years old in good health and CMV-seronegative. The CDR3 runs from the conserved cysteine through the conserved F or W. Fields, in order: V gene, CDR3 protein.

v_gene: TRBV19; CDR3aa: CASSYQGEQYF
v_gene: TRBV21-1; CDR3aa: CASSKERTGQQAVPPYGYTF
v_gene: TRBV5-1; CDR3aa: CASSVGHNVGNTGELFF
v_gene: TRBV6-5; CDR3aa: CASSNSNNEQFF
v_gene: TRBV19; CDR3aa: CASRLAGSTDTQYF
v_gene: TRBV29-1; CDR3aa: CSTKEGTGNTEAFF
v_gene: TRBV28; CDR3aa: CASRQPGQSFSGANVLTF
v_gene: TRBV2; CDR3aa: CASSLEHLGGQPQHF
v_gene: TRBV7-6; CDR3aa: CASSLGGGIVDTQYF
v_gene: TRBV7-9; CDR3aa: CASSLEGLEQFF
v_gene: TRBV19; CDR3aa: CATLGNTIYF
v_gene: TRBV5-1; CDR3aa: CASSWERTGEEQYF
v_gene: TRBV5-8; CDR3aa: CASSFGLAGGPLDTQYF
v_gene: TRBV28; CDR3aa: CASSRRDTQYF
v_gene: TRBV10-3; CDR3aa: CAINQGLDEKLFF
v_gene: TRBV6-5; CDR3aa: CASSSLRGISEAFF
v_gene: TRBV7-9; CDR3aa: CASSLAAASTDTQYF
v_gene: TRBV25-1; CDR3aa: CASIRGTGWNTEAFF
v_gene: TRBV6-6; CDR3aa: CASRRTQEAEAFF
v_gene: TRBV6-6; CDR3aa: CASRVSGGNTEAFF
v_gene: TRBV30; CDR3aa: CAWSVPGSIYGYTF
v_gene: TRBV7-2; CDR3aa: CASSWTGSNTEAFF
v_gene: TRBV30; CDR3aa: CAWSEVAGGRTLYEQYF
v_gene: TRBV6-4; CDR3aa: CASSLVRGDTQYF
v_gene: TRBV5-6; CDR3aa: CASSRTGFSYEQYF
v_gene: TRBV19; CDR3aa: CASSAIDGYTF
v_gene: TRBV28; CDR3aa: CASGTGGGQETQYF
v_gene: TRBV7-9; CDR3aa: CASSLDLGTGDVLTF